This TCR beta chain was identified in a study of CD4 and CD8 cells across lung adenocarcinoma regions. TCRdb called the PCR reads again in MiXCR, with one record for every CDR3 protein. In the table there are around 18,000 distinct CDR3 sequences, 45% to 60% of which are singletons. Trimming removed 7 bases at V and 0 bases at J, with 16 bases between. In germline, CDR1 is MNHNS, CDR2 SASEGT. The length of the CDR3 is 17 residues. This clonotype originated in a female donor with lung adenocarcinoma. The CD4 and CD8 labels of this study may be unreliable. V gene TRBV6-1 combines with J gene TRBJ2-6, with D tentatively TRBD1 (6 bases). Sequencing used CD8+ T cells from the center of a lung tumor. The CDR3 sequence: CASTTIQGDSGANVLTF. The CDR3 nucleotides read TGTGCCAGCACTACCATACAGGGAGACTCTGGGGCCAACGTCCTGACTTTC.